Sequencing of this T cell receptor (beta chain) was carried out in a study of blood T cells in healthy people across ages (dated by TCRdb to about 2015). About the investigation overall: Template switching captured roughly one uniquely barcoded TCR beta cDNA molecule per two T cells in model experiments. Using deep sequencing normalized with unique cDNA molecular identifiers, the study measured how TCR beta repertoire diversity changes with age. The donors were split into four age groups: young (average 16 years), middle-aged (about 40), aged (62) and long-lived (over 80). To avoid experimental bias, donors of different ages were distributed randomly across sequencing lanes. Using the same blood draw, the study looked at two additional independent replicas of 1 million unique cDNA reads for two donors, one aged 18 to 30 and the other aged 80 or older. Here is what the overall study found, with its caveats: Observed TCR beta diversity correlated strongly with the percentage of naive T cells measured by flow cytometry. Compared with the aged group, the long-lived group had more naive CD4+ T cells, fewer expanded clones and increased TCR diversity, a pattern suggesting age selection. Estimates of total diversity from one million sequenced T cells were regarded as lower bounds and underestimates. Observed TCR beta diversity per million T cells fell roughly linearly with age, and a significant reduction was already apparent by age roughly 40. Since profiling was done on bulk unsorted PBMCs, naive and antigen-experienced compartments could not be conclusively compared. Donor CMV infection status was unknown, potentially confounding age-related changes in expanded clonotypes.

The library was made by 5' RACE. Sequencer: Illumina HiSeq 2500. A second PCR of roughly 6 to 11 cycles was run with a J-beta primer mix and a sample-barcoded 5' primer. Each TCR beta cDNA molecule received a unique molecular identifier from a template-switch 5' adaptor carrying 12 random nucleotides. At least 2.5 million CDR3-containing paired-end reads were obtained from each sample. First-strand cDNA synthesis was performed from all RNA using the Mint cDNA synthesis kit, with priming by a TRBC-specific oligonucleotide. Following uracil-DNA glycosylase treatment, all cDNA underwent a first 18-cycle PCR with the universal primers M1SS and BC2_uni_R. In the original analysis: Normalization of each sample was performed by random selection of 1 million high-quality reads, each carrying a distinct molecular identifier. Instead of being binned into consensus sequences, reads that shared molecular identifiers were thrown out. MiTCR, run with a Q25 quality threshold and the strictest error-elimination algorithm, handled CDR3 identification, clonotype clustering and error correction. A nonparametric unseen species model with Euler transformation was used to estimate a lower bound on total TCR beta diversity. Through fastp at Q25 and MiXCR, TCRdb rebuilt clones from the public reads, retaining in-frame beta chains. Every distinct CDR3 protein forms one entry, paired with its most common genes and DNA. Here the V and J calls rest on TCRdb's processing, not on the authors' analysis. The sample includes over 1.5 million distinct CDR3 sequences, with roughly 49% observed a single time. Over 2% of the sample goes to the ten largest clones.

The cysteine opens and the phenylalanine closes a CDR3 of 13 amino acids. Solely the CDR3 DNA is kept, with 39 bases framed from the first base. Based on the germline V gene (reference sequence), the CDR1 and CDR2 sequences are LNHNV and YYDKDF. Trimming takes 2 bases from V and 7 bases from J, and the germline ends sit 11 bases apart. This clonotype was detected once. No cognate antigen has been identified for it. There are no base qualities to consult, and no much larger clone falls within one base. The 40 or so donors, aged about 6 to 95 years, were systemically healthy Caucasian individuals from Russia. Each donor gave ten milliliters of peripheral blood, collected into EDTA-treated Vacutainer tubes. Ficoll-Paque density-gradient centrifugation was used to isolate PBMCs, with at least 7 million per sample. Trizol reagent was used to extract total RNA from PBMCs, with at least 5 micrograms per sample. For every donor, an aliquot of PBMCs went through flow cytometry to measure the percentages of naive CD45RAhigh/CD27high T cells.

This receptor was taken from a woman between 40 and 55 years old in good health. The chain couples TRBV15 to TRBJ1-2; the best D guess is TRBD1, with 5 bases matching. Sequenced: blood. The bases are TGTGCCACCAGCAGATTAGCAGGGATTGGCTACACCTTC. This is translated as CATSRLAGIGYTF.